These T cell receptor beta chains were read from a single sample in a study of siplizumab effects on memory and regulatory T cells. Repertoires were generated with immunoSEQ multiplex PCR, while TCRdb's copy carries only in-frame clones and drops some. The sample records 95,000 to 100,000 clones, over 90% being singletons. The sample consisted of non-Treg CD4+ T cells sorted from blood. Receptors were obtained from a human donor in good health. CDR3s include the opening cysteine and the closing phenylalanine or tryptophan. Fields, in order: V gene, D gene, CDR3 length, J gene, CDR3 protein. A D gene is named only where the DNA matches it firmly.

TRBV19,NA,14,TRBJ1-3,CASSFGGMGNTIYF
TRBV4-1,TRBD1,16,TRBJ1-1,CASSHRGGTGKYEAFF
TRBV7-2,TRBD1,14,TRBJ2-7,CAGSITGGSYEQYF
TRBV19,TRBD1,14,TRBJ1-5,CASSIGTEAQPQHF
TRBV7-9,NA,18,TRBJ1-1,CASSLISTQVQMNTEAFF
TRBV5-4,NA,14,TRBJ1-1,CASSLEGLNTEAFF
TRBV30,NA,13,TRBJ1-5,CAWNDRSNQPQHF
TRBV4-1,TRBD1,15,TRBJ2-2,CASSQAGTGAGELFF
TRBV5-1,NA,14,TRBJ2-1,CASSHSGRNNEQFF
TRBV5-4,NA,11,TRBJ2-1,CASRNTNEQFF
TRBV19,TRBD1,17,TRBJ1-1,CASSPYGQGRGSTEAFF
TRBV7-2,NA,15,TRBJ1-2,CASSLGLEIPYGYTF
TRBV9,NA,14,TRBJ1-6,CASSVEGNNSPLHF
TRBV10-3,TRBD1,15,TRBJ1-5,CAISEGQGENQPQHF
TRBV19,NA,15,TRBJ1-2,CASSIDRGTMYGYTF
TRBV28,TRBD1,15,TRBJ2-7,CASSGTGSSSYEQYF
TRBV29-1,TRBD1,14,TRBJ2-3,CSAGTGLSTDTQYF
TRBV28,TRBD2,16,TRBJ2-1,CASSTSGSSSYNEQFF
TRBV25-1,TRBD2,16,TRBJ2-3,CASSEFAGAPGDTQYF
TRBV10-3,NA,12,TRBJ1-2,CAISDQTYGYTF
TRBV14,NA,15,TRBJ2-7,CASSQDGAPFYEQYF
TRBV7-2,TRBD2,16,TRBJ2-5,CASSLTSGRAAETQYF
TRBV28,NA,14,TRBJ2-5,CASSPGRSQETQYF
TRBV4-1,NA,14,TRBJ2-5,CASSQGGYKETQYF
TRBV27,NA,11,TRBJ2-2,CASSLSGELFF
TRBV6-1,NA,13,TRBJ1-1,CASSAQGNTEAFF
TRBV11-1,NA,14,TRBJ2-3,CASSTRTFADTQYF
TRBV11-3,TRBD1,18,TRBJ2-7,CASSLDRGRGGGGYEQYF
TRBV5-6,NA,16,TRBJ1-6,CASSLRAGLNNSPLHF
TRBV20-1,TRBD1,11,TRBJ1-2,CSARQGYGYTF
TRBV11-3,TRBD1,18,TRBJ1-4,CASSPWDRRHTQDEKLFF
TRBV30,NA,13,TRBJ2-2,CATSRPNTGELFF
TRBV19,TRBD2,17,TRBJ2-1,CASSIGNSGSSYNEQFF
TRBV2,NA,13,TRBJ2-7,CASGDVFSYEQYF
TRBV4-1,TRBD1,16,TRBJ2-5,CASSGLSQGAQETQYF
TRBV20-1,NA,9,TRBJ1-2,CSAGEGYTF
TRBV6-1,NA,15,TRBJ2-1,CASSAGAVILNEQFF
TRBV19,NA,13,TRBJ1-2,CASSMVYRDGYTF
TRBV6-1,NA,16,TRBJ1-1,CASSEAALGSGRRAFF
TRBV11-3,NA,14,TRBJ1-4,CASSLGWTNEKLFF